Listed here are 31 T cell receptor beta chains from one sample, sequenced in a study of cytomegalovirus exposure and HLA in healthy donors. Primers included in the PCR were 60 Vbeta and 13 Jbeta primers. The repertoire was sequenced with immunoSEQ multiplex PCR; TCRdb's copy has only in-frame clones and lacks some. The sample lists under 200,000 clones, around four fifths seen once, with more than 1.5% in the top ten. Sequences were obtained from PBMCs. The receptors were gathered from a man in his forties or fifties in good health and CMV-seropositive.

The chain links TRBV25-1 to TRBJ2-1; TRBD1 matches at 7 bases. The CDR3 totals 15 residues. Germline-derived CDR1 and CDR2 are MGHDK and SYGVNS. V lost 5 bases to trimming and J lost 3 bases; unmatched junction nucleotides: 7. As DNA, the CDR3 is TGTGCCAGCAGTCCTCGACAGGGTGGCTACAATGAGCAGTTCTTC. As protein: CASSPRQGGYNEQFF.

The chain carries TRBV5-4 and TRBJ2-3; 13 nucleotides line up with TRBD2. CDR3 size: 16 residues. Germline CDR1 and CDR2: SGHNT and YYREEE (reference sequence). Trimming at V came to 4 bases and at J to 4 bases, leaving 6 bases not matched to a gene. CDR3 coding DNA: TGTGCCAGCAGCGCGCGACTAGCGGGAGGACCAGATACGCAGTATTTT. Protein product: CASSARLAGGPDTQYF.

The rearrangement joins TRBV6-1 to TRBJ1-2; D is undetermined. CDR1 is MNHNS, CDR2 SASEGT, per germline. This CDR3 comprises 15 residues. V lost 1 base and J 5 bases, leaving 14 bases between the germline ends. CDR3 in DNA: TGTGCCAGCAGTGAAGTCTCGGATCTCGGGTATGGCTACACCTTC. Translated, it gives CASSEVSDLGYGYTF.

This clone was seen only a few times. The rearrangement joins TRBV2 to TRBJ1-4; 8 bases align to TRBD1. V trimming: 7 bases; J trimming: 8 bases; junction bases outside the gene matches: 6. Germline loops: CDR1 SNHLY, CDR2 FYNNEI. The CDR3 contains 13 residues. The chain's CDR3 is CASTRGREEKLFF. DNA of the CDR3: TGTGCCAGCACCAGGGGGCGAGAAGAAAAACTGTTTTTT.

The chain employs TRBV5-6 and TRBJ2-1; 8 bases agree with TRBD1. The V segment lost 0 bases and the J segment 0 bases; nucleotides outside the gene matches: 2. CDR1 SGHDT and CDR2 YYEEEE come from the germline V gene. The CDR3 runs to 16 residues. The CDR3 DNA is TGTGCCAGCAGCTTGGGGACAGGGAGCTCCTACAATGAGCAGTTCTTC. Protein: CASSLGTGSSYNEQFF.

The chain is built from TRBV5-4 and TRBJ2-2; D is undetermined. Germline V gene data show CDR1 as SGHNT and CDR2 as YYREEE (reference sequence). V lost 2 bases, J lost 5 bases, and 10 bases lay in between. This CDR3 region has 14 residues. The chain's CDR3 is CASSFGLGTGELFF. CDR3 coding DNA: TGTGCCAGCAGCTTCGGCCTAGGAACCGGGGAGCTGTTTTTT.

The V and J genes are TRBV2 and TRBJ1-4; TRBD1 matches at 7 bases. With V trimmed by 3 bases and J by 5 bases, 6 bases remained unmatched. The CDR3 runs 15 residues. The germline CDR1 and CDR2 sequences are SNHLY and FYNNEI. This chain's CDR3 is CASSDGGTANEKLFF. In DNA, the CDR3 is TGTGCCAGCAGTGATGGGGGGACAGCGAATGAAAAACTGTTTTTT. Full variable domain (outside the CDR3, taken from reference TRBV2 and TRBJ1-4): EPEVTQTPSHQVTQMGQEVILRCVPISNHLYFYWYRQILGQKVEFLVSFYNNEISEKSEIFDDQFSVERPDGSNFTLKIRSTKLEDSAMYFCASSDGGTANEKLFFGSGTQLSVL.

The CDR3 sequence: CASSHPKWRGDTDTQYF. CDR3 sequence (DNA): TGTGCCAGCAGCCACCCCAAGTGGCGGGGCGACACAGATACGCAGTATTTT. The chain recombines TRBV14 with TRBJ2-3, with D tentatively TRBD2 (6 bases). CDR3 length: 17 amino acids. Trimming removed 3 bases from V and 2 bases from J, with 18 bases in between. Germline lookup yields CDR1 SGHDN and CDR2 FVKESK.

The chain couples TRBV7-2 to TRBJ2-7, with a possible D match to TRBD2 (5 bases). The ends were cut back, 1 base at V and 2 bases at J, with 12 bases in the middle. The V gene's germline CDR1 is SGHTA and CDR2 FQGNSA. The CDR3 has 15 residues. CDR3 DNA sequence: TGTGCCAGCAGCTTAGATCCAGCGGTTACCTACGAGCAGTACTTC. This gives the protein CASSLDPAVTYEQYF.

J is TRBJ2-7 and V is TRBV7-2; 8 nucleotides line up with TRBD1. The CDR3 length is 14 residues. V lost 6 bases, J lost 0 bases, and 4 bases stayed unmatched. Germline V gives CDR1 SGHTA, CDR2 FQGNSA. The CDR3 DNA reads as TGTGCCAGCAGGCGGACAGGGAGCTCCTACGAGCAGTACTTC. It translates to CASRRTGSSYEQYF.

The rearrangement links TRBV11-2 to TRBJ2-1, with 11 positions matching TRBD2. The V and J ends lost 7 bases and 7 bases, in that order; junction bases with no gene match: 15. CDR3 length: 17 residues. Germline assignment: CDR1 SGHAT and CDR2 FQNNGV. CDR3 coding DNA: TGTGCCAGCACCACCGGGGCAACTAGCGGGAGTAGAAATGAGCAGTTCTTC. It yields the protein CASTTGATSGSRNEQFF. Based on the CDR3 plus reference TRBV11-2 and TRBJ2-1, the full variable domain is EAGVAQSPRYKIIEKRQSVAFWCNPISGHATLYWYQQILGQGPKLLIQFQNNGVVDDSQLPKDRFSAERLKGVDSTLKIQPAKLEDSAVYLCASTTGATSGSRNEQFFGPGTRLTVL.

The chain combines TRBV6-5 with TRBJ2-1, with 10 bases matching TRBD1. V trimming: 5 bases; J trimming: 7 bases; junction bases outside the gene matches: 2. The CDR3 spans 13 residues. CDR1 and CDR2 (germline): MNHEY, SVGAGI. The CDR3 DNA reads TGTGCCAGCAGTAGACAGGGGGCGAATGAGCAGTTCTTC. Amino acids: CASSRQGANEQFF.

This rearrangement joins TRBV28 to TRBJ2-7, with D possibly TRBD1 on 5 matching bases. The germline V and J ends were trimmed by 4 bases and 2 bases, with 9 bases remaining between them. CDR1 and CDR2 from the germline V gene are MDHEN and SYDVKM. This CDR3 is built from 13 residues. The CDR3 bases are TGTGCCAGCAGTTCCTCGACAGCCTACGAGCAGTACTTC. This translates into CASSSSTAYEQYF.

This chain joins TRBV30 and TRBJ1-5; D possibly corresponds to TRBD1 (5 bases). This CDR3 is built from 16 residues. Trimming took 0 bases from V and 1 from J, leaving 13 bases between them. Per germline, CDR1 GTSNPN and CDR2 SVGIG (reference sequence). In DNA form, the CDR3 reads TGTGCCTGGAGTGTGTGGGGCCTCTCGAGCAATCAGCCCCAGCATTTT. Residues: CAWSVWGLSSNQPQHF.

This clone has a handful of counts. V gene TRBV7-2 combines with J gene TRBJ1-1; 7 bases are a match to TRBD1. The CDR3 contains 14 residues. The germline CDR1 and CDR2 sequences are SGHTA and FQGNSA. V dropped 5 bases and J dropped 7; count of bases not matched to a gene: 10. The CDR3 nucleotides read TGTGCCAGCAGCCTGAGGGGGCAGTATGTTGAAGCTTTCTTT. This sequence encodes CASSLRGQYVEAFF.

J is TRBJ2-7 and V is TRBV19, with TRBD1 as a possible D gene (5 bases). Trimming left V 3 bases short and J 7 bases short, with 16 bases between. The germline CDR1 and CDR2 sequences are LNHDA and SQIVND (reference sequence). CDR3 length: 14 amino acids. DNA of the CDR3: TGTGCCAGTAGTATTCATTTGGGGCCCCAGGAGCAGTACTTC. Protein: CASSIHLGPQEQYF.

The chain joins TRBV14 to TRBJ2-3; no clear D gene. This CDR3 comprises 12 residues. Trimming cost V 2 bases and J 9 bases, with 9 bases left between them. In germline, CDR1 is SGHDN, CDR2 FVKESK. CDR3 sequence (DNA): TGTGCCAGCAGCCAATCACCGAGAACGCAGTATTTT. It yields the protein CASSQSPRTQYF.

The chain has TRBV6-5 and TRBJ2-7; 7 positions agree with TRBD1. J gave up 1 base and V 6 bases, and 9 bases lay outside the gene matches. CDR1 MNHEY and CDR2 SVGAGI come from the germline V gene. The CDR3 length is 15 residues. The CDR3 sequence: CASSPDRPSSYEQYF. CDR3 bases: TGTGCCAGCAGCCCGGACAGGCCCTCTTCCTACGAGCAGTACTTC.

This chain uses TRBV29-1 with TRBJ2-1; 9 nucleotides match TRBD2. This CDR3 is 13 amino acids long. Germline V CDR1 and CDR2: SQVTM, ANQGSEA. J gave up 10 bases and V 4 bases, and 8 bases lay outside the gene matches. The CDR3 bases are TGCAGCGTTGGAGTAGCGGGAGATGCGGAGCAGTTCTTC. Its protein is CSVGVAGDAEQFF.

The chain carries TRBV5-1 and TRBJ1-4; 9 bases align to TRBD1. Unmatched junction bases numbered 6, after V lost 0 bases and J lost 0 bases. The germline CDR1 and CDR2 sequences are SGHRS and YFSETQ. The CDR3 has 18 residues. CDR3 nucleotide sequence: TGCGCCAGCAGCTTGGCCGGGGACAGGGATGCAACTAATGAAAAACTGTTTTTT. Translated, it gives CASSLAGDRDATNEKLFF.

The V and J genes are TRBV5-1 and TRBJ2-2, with 12 bases identical to TRBD1. V was pared by 4 bases and J by 6 bases, with 4 bases of the junction left unmatched. Per the germline V gene, CDR1 is SGHRS and CDR2 is YFSETQ. This CDR3 has 15 residues. CDR3 in DNA: TGCGCCAGCAGCCTGGGACAGGGGGCTTCCGGGGAGCTGTTTTTT. This sequence encodes CASSLGQGASGELFF.

The chain uses TRBV4-3 and TRBJ1-3; TRBD1 matches 9 bases. CDR3 length: 15 amino acids. CDR1 and CDR2 (germline): LGHNA, YSLEER. V lost 2 bases to trimming and J lost 4 bases; unmatched junction nucleotides: 3. CDR3 region: CASSQLGQGGNTIYF. The DNA of the CDR3 is TGCGCCAGCAGCCAACTGGGACAGGGAGGAAACACCATATATTTT.

CDR3 residues: CASNGQANTEAFF. The CDR3 region has the DNA TGCGCCAGCAATGGACAGGCGAACACTGAAGCTTTCTTT. The V gene is TRBV10-1, the J gene TRBJ1-1; TRBD1 aligns across 7 bases. V trimming: 7 bases; J trimming: 1 base; junction bases outside the gene matches: 3. This CDR3 contains 13 residues. Germline V gene data show CDR1 as WNHNN and CDR2 as SYGVQD (reference sequence).

The V gene is TRBV4-2, the J gene TRBJ2-1, with D hard to call. The CDR3 runs 14 residues. CDR1 LGHNA and CDR2 YNFKEQ come from the germline V gene. V was clipped by 0 bases and J by 7 bases, with 10 bases between them. The DNA of the CDR3 is TGTGCCAGCAGCCAAGAAGTGGTGAGGAATGAGCAGTTCTTC. This codes for CASSQEVVRNEQFF.

This rearrangement joins TRBV19 to TRBJ2-2, with 7 nucleotides matching TRBD1. Losses at the gene ends were 7 bases for V and 7 bases for J; bases not matched to a gene: 9. The CDR3 contains 14 residues. Per the germline V gene, CDR1 is LNHDA and CDR2 is SQIVND (reference sequence). The CDR3 nucleotides read TGTGCCAGTAAAACCGGGACAGTCATCGGGGAGCTGTTTTTT. Residues: CASKTGTVIGELFF.

The chain is built from TRBV29-1 and TRBJ1-2; 12 positions agree with TRBD1. The CDR3 sequence is 14 residues long. The trim removed 6 bases at V and 4 bases at J, leaving 6 bases unmatched. Germline V gene sequence: CDR1 SQVTM, CDR2 ANQGSEA. The CDR3 loop is CSVQGQGAGYGYTF. The CDR3 region has the DNA TGCAGCGTCCAGGGACAGGGGGCGGGCTATGGCTACACCTTC.

The V and J genes are TRBV5-8 and TRBJ2-1, with D perhaps matching TRBD2 (5 bases). This CDR3 is 15 amino acids long. From germline, CDR1 is SGHTS and CDR2 YDEGEE. The V end was cut by 0 bases, the J end by 8 bases, with 15 bases between. The CDR3 DNA reads TGTGCCAGCAGCTTGGCCGGTAGGAGGCGCGATGAGCAGTTCTTC. It codes for CASSLAGRRRDEQFF.

A few counts support this clone. J is TRBJ1-3 and V is TRBV7-3, with D perhaps TRBD1 (5 bases). Germline V lookup: CDR1 SGHTA, CDR2 FQGTGA. The V end was cut by 3 bases, the J end by 5 bases, with 8 bases between. This CDR3 region has 13 residues. This CDR3 reads CASSLAGRNTIYF. The CDR3 DNA reads TGTGCCAGCAGCTTGGCAGGGCGAAACACCATATATTTT. Using reference TRBV7-3 and TRBJ1-3 for the parts outside the CDR3, the full variable domain is GAGVSQTPSNKVTEKGKYVELRCDPISGHTALYWYRQSLGQGPEFLIYFQGTGAADDSGLPNDRFFAVRPEGSVSTLKIQRTERGDSAVYLCASSLAGRNTIYFGEGSWLTVV.

The rearrangement links TRBV2 to TRBJ2-5; 10 positions match TRBD2. The V gene end was trimmed by 5 bases and the J gene end by 7 bases; junction bases not matched to a gene: 10. Germline CDR1 is SNHLY and CDR2 is FYNNEI. The length of the CDR3 is 15 residues. The CDR3 loop reads CASSMSGTSALTQYF. Written as DNA, the CDR3 is TGTGCCAGCAGTATGAGCGGGACTAGCGCTCTGACCCAGTACTTC.

The V call is TRBV28, the J call TRBJ1-6; 9 bases fit TRBD1. V lost 7 bases and J lost 9; bases outside the gene matches: 13. The germline CDR1 and CDR2 sequences are MDHEN and SYDVKM. CDR3 length: 16 residues. Here the CDR3 DNA reads TGTGCCAGCACCTACCCCATAACAGGGGGCAGTTCACCCCTCCACTTT. It translates to CASTYPITGGSSPLHF.

The chain uses TRBV18 and TRBJ2-3; 7 nucleotides match TRBD2. Germline V CDR1 and CDR2: KGHSH, LQKENI. The CDR3 is made up of 14 amino acids. J lost 1 base, V lost 2 bases, and 0 bases had no gene match. The CDR3 region is CASSPGGGTDTQYF. The CDR3 nucleotides are TGTGCCAGCTCACCAGGGGGGGGCACAGATACGCAGTATTTT.